Below are 7 T cell receptor beta chains sequenced from a single sample in a study of metastatic and nonmetastatic thyroid tumors (dated by TCRdb to the early 2020s). Library prep was done by PCR. The instrument was an Illumina HiSeq 4000. The raw public reads went through TCRdb reprocessing: fastp at Q25, MiXCR clone calling, in-frame beta chains kept. The sample yields around 18,000 clones; 30% to 40% were counted once. The leading ten clones occupy more than 15% of the sample. No patient had received any treatment before thyroid surgery. The material sequenced was tumor tissue. Receptor source: a female donor with papillary thyroid cancer or a benign thyroid nodule (not recorded which). Some clones in this sample may be carry-over from other donors' samples.

CDR3 DNA sequence: TGTGCCAGCAGTTCGGGACTAGGCTCCTACGAGCAGTACTTC. Amino acid sequence: CASSSGLGSYEQYF. This sequence joins TRBV27 and TRBJ2-7, with 8 bases matching TRBD2. CDR3 length equals 14 residues. CDR1 and CDR2 (germline): MNHEY, SMNVEV (reference sequence). The ends lost 4 bases at V and 0 bases at J; junction bases unmatched: 2.

A few counts support this clone. The V gene is TRBV19, the J gene TRBJ1-6; the D gene is possibly TRBD2 (5 bases). Matching the DNA end better, TRBJ2-7 makes the J call doubtful. The CDR3 extends over 11 amino acids. Per the germline V gene, CDR1 is LNHDA and CDR2 is SQIVND (reference sequence). The CDR3 region is CASSPGYEQYF. As DNA, the CDR3 is TGTGCCAGTAGTCCGGGGTACGAGCAGTACTTC.

The table lists this clone with a few counts. The chain links TRBV20-1 to TRBJ2-7; a weak D match, TRBD2 (5 bases). The CDR3 has 13 residues. V was cut by 1 base and J by 2 bases, with 9 bases left in between. CDR1 is DFQATT and CDR2 is SNEGSKA in the germline V gene (reference sequence). The CDR3 DNA sequence: TGCAGTGCTAGAGGTAACGGGGCCTACGAGCAGTACTTC. Translating it yields CSARGNGAYEQYF.

This clone has just a few counts. The genes are TRBV6-2 or TRBV6-3 and TRBJ2-1; 8 bases agree with TRBD1. This CDR3 has 17 amino acids. Germline V CDR1 and CDR2: MNHEY, SVGEGT. V was pared by 2 bases and J by 5 bases, with 11 bases of the junction left unmatched. DNA for the CDR3: TGTGCCAGCAGTTACACAATACCGGGACAGGCTAACAATGAGCAGTTCTTC. Protein: CASSYTIPGQANNEQFF.

The CDR3 DNA reads TGTGCCAGCAGCCCAAGAGGCGGGAATGAGCAGTTCTTC. It translates to CASSPRGGNEQFF. The chain couples TRBV7-3 to TRBJ2-1; D is possibly TRBD2 (5 bases). This CDR3 spans 13 amino acids. V lost 5 bases and J lost 7, with 12 bases in between. CDR1 and CDR2 from the germline V gene are SGHTA and FQGTGA. The full variable domain, in which reference TRBV7-3 and TRBJ2-1 provide the parts outside the CDR3, is GAGVSQTPSNKVTEKGKYVELRCDPISGHTALYWYRQSLGQGPEFLIYFQGTGAADDSGLPNDRFFAVRPEGSVSTLKIQRTERGDSAVYLCASSPRGGNEQFFGPGTRLTVL.

Turning to this clone: A junction boundary mismatches the germline segment, possibly from a read error. V and J are TRBV10-3 and TRBJ1-2, with 8 positions matching TRBD1. Germline V CDR1 and CDR2: ENHRY, SYGVKD. CDR3 length: 16 residues. CDR3 protein: CAISEDFDRGNYGFTF. The CDR3 bases are TGTGCCATCAGTGAAGATTTCGACAGGGGTAACTATGGCTTCACCTTC.

The V call is TRBV27, the J call TRBJ1-2; D call uncertain. Germline-derived CDR1 and CDR2 are MNHEY and SMNVEV (reference sequence). Deletions cut 5 bases from V and 0 bases from J, with 10 bases between. This CDR3 has 14 amino acids. The CDR3 spells CASSLSASNYGYTF. The CDR3, as DNA: TGTGCCAGCAGTCTCTCGGCGTCTAACTATGGCTACACCTTC.